This T cell receptor (beta chain) was retrieved from a study of synovial regulatory T cells in juvenile arthritis. Remarks on this clone: Its antigen is not known.

Profiling relied on immunoSEQ multiplex PCR, and the TCRdb table lists in-frame clones only, not all of them. Here the sample table reports about 10,000 clones. Looked up from germline, CDR1 is MGHDK and CDR2 is SYGVNS. The length of the CDR3 is 13 residues. The DNA is unrecorded. The study, taken as a whole, reports: Across patients, iaTreg TCR repertoires were mostly private, partly shared with synovial Teff and blood CPL.

This sequence was found in a donor aged 2-30 years with juvenile idiopathic arthritis. The chain combines TRBV25-1 with TRBJ1-6; with no DNA, the TCRdb D assignment of TRBD1 cannot be verified. The sample taken for sequencing was Treg cells from blood. Subset specified: remaining (HLA-DR-negative) circulating blood Treg cells. The CDR3: CASSESRGSPLHF.